The rows below give T cell receptor beta chains drawn from one sample of a study of regulatory T cells in long-lasting Graves disease. In TCRdb, the multiplex PCR reads were re-called with MiXCR into one record per CDR3 protein. The repertoire holds hundreds of thousands of distinct CDR3 sequences, with less than 20% as singletons. Material: peripheral blood mononuclear cells (PBMCs), obtained at new diagnosis, from a patient treated with antithyroid drugs. The receptors originated from a female donor with Graves disease. Both conserved end residues are part of each CDR3. D genes are given only for firm matches. Expanded clones are given a class, and other clones once, few, many or no size at all.

DNA | CDR3 | D | J | size | V
TGTGCCAGCAGCCCCAACGTGGGTCTTGGGGAGCAGTTCTTC | CASSPNVGLGEQFF | NA | TRBJ2-1 | NA | TRBV13
TGCGCCAGCAGCCAAGGACCGTTCAATCAGCCCCAGCATTTT | CASSQGPFNQPQHF | NA | TRBJ1-5 | NA | TRBV4-1
TGTGCCAGCAGACCTAACGCGGGCCTCAACACTGAAGCTTTCTTT | CASRPNAGLNTEAFF | NA | TRBJ1-1 | many | TRBV12-3/TRBV12-4
TGTGCCAGCAGAATAGCGGGAGAGTCCACCGGGGAGCTGTTTTTT | CASRIAGESTGELFF | TRBD2 | TRBJ2-2 | few | TRBV27
TGCGCCAGCAGCTTTGGCGCAGAGGGCAATGAGCAGTTCTTC | CASSFGAEGNEQFF | NA | TRBJ2-1 | many | TRBV5-1
TGTGCCAGCAGCTTACGGAGCGAGTCCTACGAGCAGTACTTC | CASSLRSESYEQYF | NA | TRBJ2-7 | many | TRBV7-2
TGTGCTAGCAGCCTACGAACGGACGGTGAGCAGTTCTTC | CASSLRTDGEQFF | NA | TRBJ2-1 | many | TRBV7-7
TGTGCCAGCAGCCCGCAAGCCGGGGGAGCTAATTCACCCCTCCACTTT | CASSPQAGGANSPLHF | NA | TRBJ1-6 | NA | TRBV3-1
TGTGCCAGCAGTGCCCGACTAGCGGGGGGAGATACGCAGTATTTT | CASSARLAGGDTQYF | TRBD2 | TRBJ2-3 | once | TRBV12-3/TRBV12-4
TGTGCCAGCAGCTTCCCCCGGGAGGATCTGTTCTTC | CASSFPREDLFF | TRBD2 | TRBJ2-1 | few | TRBV7-9
TGTGCCAGCAGCCGCCAGATCGACAATAGCGAGCAGTACTTC | CASSRQIDNSEQYF | NA | TRBJ2-7 | many | TRBV7-9
TGTGCCAGCAGGCAGATCGGAGACACTGAAGCTTTCTTT | CASRQIGDTEAFF | NA | TRBJ1-1 | many | TRBV5-5
TGTGCCAGCAGCCAAGAGCAAGGGCGACGAACTGAAGCTTTCTTT | CASSQEQGRRTEAFF | NA | TRBJ1-1 | NA | TRBV10-2
TGTGCCAGCAGTTTGACGTGGCAGGGACATCAGCCCCAGCATTTT | CASSLTWQGHQPQHF | NA | TRBJ1-5 | many | TRBV27
TGTGCCAGCAGAAGGCTCCATCTACGGAGCTCCTACAATGAGCAGTTCTTC | CASRRLHLRSSYNEQFF | NA | TRBJ2-1 | many | TRBV28
TGTGCCAGCAGTTCGCCGGGACAAACCTACGAGCAGTACTTC | CASSSPGQTYEQYF | NA | TRBJ2-7 | many | TRBV6-5
TGTGCCAGCAGCCGCCCCCCAGGGGTCACTGAAGCTTTCTTT | CASSRPPGVTEAFF | NA | TRBJ1-1 | many | TRBV7-2
TGTGCCAGCATGCAGGGGTACACTGAAGCTTTCTTT | CASMQGYTEAFF | NA | TRBJ1-1 | NA | TRBV27
TGTGCCAGCAGTTTTTGGGGGTCCACCAGCAACCAAGAGACCCAGTACTTC | CASSFWGSTSNQETQYF | NA | TRBJ2-5 | NA | TRBV28
TGTGCCAGCAGCATCTCTAGCGGGGGGGAACATGAGCAGTTCTTC | CASSISSGGEHEQFF | TRBD2 | TRBJ2-1 | few | TRBV7-2
TGTGCCAGCACCCGGGACAGGGTGAATCAGCCCCAGCATTTT | CASTRDRVNQPQHF | TRBD1 | TRBJ1-5 | few | TRBV28
TGTGCCAGCAGCCAAAGCGGCAGTACTGAAGCTTTCTTT | CASSQSGSTEAFF | NA | TRBJ1-1 | once | TRBV3-2
TGTGCCAGCAGTCCCGGGACTAGCGGGGGAGTCCAAGAGACCCAGTACTTC | CASSPGTSGGVQETQYF | TRBD2 | TRBJ2-5 | many | TRBV12-3/TRBV12-4
TGTGCCAGCAGTTCCCGAGCGGGAGCGGGCACCGGGGAGCTGTTTTTT | CASSSRAGAGTGELFF | TRBD2 | TRBJ2-2 | NA | TRBV12-3/TRBV12-4
TGTGCCAGCAGCTTAGAGGTCTACTCTGGAAACACCATATATTTT | CASSLEVYSGNTIYF | NA | TRBJ1-3 | few | TRBV7-3
TGCAGTGGCAACGACAGGGACCTGGGTGAAAAACTGTTTTTT | CSGNDRDLGEKLFF | TRBD1 | TRBJ1-4 | many | TRBV20-1
TGTGCCAGCAGTTTAGGCAATGAAGCTTTCTTT | CASSLGNEAFF | NA | TRBJ1-1 | many | TRBV27
TGTGCCAGCAGTCAACGGGGCAGGGCAGAGACCCAGTACTTC | CASSQRGRAETQYF | NA | TRBJ2-5 | NA | TRBV2
TGTGCCAGCAGCTCCCCGACTAGCGGGGGGGTGGAGCAGTTCTTC | CASSSPTSGGVEQFF | TRBD2 | TRBJ2-1 | NA | TRBV7-3
TGCAGCGTTTGGTTGGGCCCCACTGAAGCTTTCTTT | CSVWLGPTEAFF | NA | TRBJ1-1 | few | TRBV29-1
TGTGCCAGCAGATTAGCGGGACCCTACGAGCAGTACTTC | CASRLAGPYEQYF | TRBD2 | TRBJ2-7 | many | TRBV28
TGTGCCAGCTCCAAGACCGGGCGACCTATTGAAGCTTTCTTT | CASSKTGRPIEAFF | NA | TRBJ1-1 | many | TRBV6-1
TGCGCCAGCAGCCAGCGTTTCTCCTACAATGAGCAGTTCTTC | CASSQRFSYNEQFF | NA | TRBJ2-1 | NA | TRBV4-1
TGCAGCGTTCAAGCAGCCTCTTACACAGATACGCAGTATTTT | CSVQAASYTDTQYF | NA | TRBJ2-3 | NA | TRBV29-1
TGTGCCAGCAGTTGGGACAGGGGAACTGAAGCTTTCTTT | CASSWDRGTEAFF | TRBD1 | TRBJ1-1 | many | TRBV6-9
TGTGCCAGCAGCCCTTTCGGGACAGATAACACCGGGGAGCTGTTTTTT | CASSPFGTDNTGELFF | TRBD1 | TRBJ2-2 | NA | TRBV5-6
TGTGCCAGCAGCCCCCGGACTAGCTTTTTCTACGAGCAGTACTTC | CASSPRTSFFYEQYF | TRBD2 | TRBJ2-7 | many | TRBV7-2
TGCAGTGCTAGGGGGGTTGGGGCGTCTCAGCCCCAGCATTTT | CSARGVGASQPQHF | NA | TRBJ1-5 | many | TRBV20-1
TGTGCCACCAGCAGAGATACAGCAGATTTCTCCTATGGCTACACCTTC | CATSRDTADFSYGYTF | NA | TRBJ1-2 | many | TRBV15